The 23 T cell receptor delta chains reported below all come from one sample, sequenced in a study of γδ T cells in repeated Plasmodium falciparum infection. TCRdb re-called the multiplex PCR reads via CATT. In the table there are more than 45,000 delta-chain clones, over 1.5% of which are singletons. Gammadelta T cells were flow-sorted from PBMC into Vgamma9/Vdelta2+ and Vdelta2-negative populations for bulk analysis. The sample was gamma-delta T cells from blood. The receptors derive from a pool of human donors (malaria-infected and uninfected, not separated).

This clone was picked up many times. This DNA translates differently at residue 13 from the TCRdb protein, which is that of a much larger clone; a read error is likely, and the protein shown is the DNA's own translation. The V call is TRDV1, the J call TRDJ1; TRDD3 is a possible D gene (5 bases). V lost 4 bases to trimming and J lost 0 bases, with 30 bases between them. The CDR3 loop spans 21 amino acids. Germline loops: CDR1 TSWWSYY, CDR2 QGS. The CDR3 sequence is CALGGPSLLSGKLRHTDKLIF. In DNA form, the CDR3 reads TGTGCTCTTGGGGGACCCTCCCTTTTATCGGGGAAGCTCCGTCACACCGATAAACTCATCTTT.

This clone was counted only a few times. The protein in TCRdb stems from a much larger clone and differs at residue 13 from this DNA's translation, likely a read error; here the protein is translated from the DNA. The genes are TRDV1 and TRDJ1; TRDD3 matches at 9 bases. TCRdb supplies no J gene; here it was assigned by aligning the nucleotide sequence to germline. Germline-derived CDR1 and CDR2 are TSWWSYY and QGS. The CDR3 extends over 27 amino acids. Losses at the gene ends were 4 bases for V and 4 bases for J; bases not matched to a gene: 43. In DNA form, the CDR3 reads TGTGCTCTTGGGGGTCATCGGATCTCCCTTTCTTCCCACCCAACCCTCTACTGGGGGAATGGAATCGATAAACTCATCTTT. Its translation: CALGGHRISLSSHPTLYWGNGIDKLIF.

As to this clone: Germline and junction disagree at one end, which may indicate a read error. The rearrangement joins TRDV1 to TRDJ1, with TRDD3 matching 9 bases. TCRdb carries no J gene annotation; the J gene was assigned here by matching the DNA with germline. The germline CDR1 and CDR2 sequences are TSWWSYY and QGS. The CDR3 has 20 residues. The chain's CDR3 is CSGDSSHIGGYTLGTDKLIF. The CDR3 DNA is TGCTCTGGGGACTCTTCCCACATCGGGGGATACACCCTGGGGACCGATAAACTCATCTTT.

Concerning this clone: TCRdb has a much larger clone's protein, which differs at residue 17 from the translation of this DNA, likely because of a read error; what is shown is the protein translated from the DNA. The chain employs TRDV1 and TRDJ1; 12 bases are shared with TRDD3. Matching the DNA to germline supplied the J gene, which TCRdb does not give. The V and J ends lost 1 base and 0 bases, in that order; junction bases with no gene match: 27. Germline-derived CDR1 and CDR2 are TSWWSYY and QGS. The CDR3 spans 25 residues. CDR3 sequence (DNA): TGTGCTCTTGGGGAACGAAAACTGGTGGTACTGGGGGATACCGTCGGCCACTCGTACACCGATAAACTCATCTTT. It translates to CALGERKLVVLGDTVGHSYTDKLIF.

This clone has only a few counts. A read error is the likely source, as a far larger clone sits one nucleotide away. Other nucleotide sequences in the sample specify the same CDR3. This sequence joins TRDV1 and TRDJ1; D is possibly TRDD2 (7 bases). The J gene was missing in TCRdb and was found by matching the end of the DNA to germline. V lost 1 base, J lost 0 bases, and 33 bases lay in between. Germline assignment: CDR1 TSWWSYY and CDR2 QGS. The CDR3 is made up of 23 amino acids. The CDR3 is CALGEPFPTTGLWGWGHTDKLIF. CDR3 bases: TGTGCTCTTGGGGAACCGTTTCCTACTACTGGCCTCTGGGGCTGGGGACACACCGATAAACTCATCTTT.

Turning to this clone: TCRdb records a much larger clone's protein for this DNA, with a difference at residue 5 that likely arises from a read error; the protein given is the translation of the DNA. The chain uses TRDV1 and TRDJ1; 10 bases map to TRDD3. Assignment of the J gene here rests on matching the DNA to germline, because TCRdb gives none. Germline V gives CDR1 TSWWSYY, CDR2 QGS. The CDR3 covers 23 residues. The trim removed 4 bases at V and 2 bases at J, leaving 28 bases unmatched. In nucleotides, the CDR3 is TGTGCTCTTGGGGGCTGGGGGCTACCACGTATGTGGGGTGGGGGATACTTGACCGATAAACTCATCTTT. It is translated as CALGGWGLPRMWGGGYLTDKLIF.

This clone has a count of ten or more. TCRdb's protein for this DNA is that of a much larger clone and differs from the translation at residue 15, likely a read error; the protein shown is the DNA translation. The chain carries TRDV1 and TRDJ1; 7 bases match TRDD2. Germline CDR1 and CDR2: TSWWSYY and QGS. The CDR3 runs 21 residues. The CDR3 loop reads CALVEPAFLAGWDHLGDKLIF. In DNA, the CDR3 is TGTGCTCTTGTGGAACCAGCCTTCCTGGCCGGCTGGGACCATCTCGGCGATAAACTCATCTTT.

A word on this clone: This DNA's translation and the protein TCRdb lists, from a much larger clone, do not match at residue 12, likely due to a read error; the protein shown is translated from the DNA. CDR3 amino acids: CALGEFFTFLGSKYTDKLIF. Here the CDR3 DNA reads TGTGCTCTTGGGGAATTTTTTACCTTCCTCGGATCCAAGTACACCGATAAACTCATCTTT. The chain uses TRDV1 and TRDJ1; 7 nucleotides line up with TRDD2. Here the J gene was assigned by germline matching of the DNA, as TCRdb has none. The ends lost 2 bases at V and 0 bases at J; junction bases unmatched: 18. The CDR3 has 20 residues. The germline V gene has CDR1 TSWWSYY and CDR2 QGS.

This clone was found many times. TCRdb's protein for this DNA is that of a much larger clone and differs from the translation at residue 15, likely a read error; the protein shown is the DNA translation. The rearrangement joins TRDV2 to TRDJ3; the match to TRDD3 covers 10 bases. The V gene's germline CDR1 is GEAIGNYY and CDR2 EKD. The CDR3 spans 17 residues. CDR3 protein: CACDTGGYSWDTRQTFF. The CDR3 nucleotides read TGTGCCTGTGACACTGGGGGATACTCCTGGGACACCCGACAGACGTTTTTC.

Notes on this clone: This likely traces to a read error, being one base from a far larger clone. This same CDR3 is encoded by further DNA sequences in the sample. The rearrangement uses TRDV1 and TRDJ1, with D possibly called TRDD2 or TRDD3 (5 bases each). The J gene is absent in TCRdb and was assigned here via DNA matching to germline. The CDR3 consists of 21 residues. CDR1 TSWWSYY and CDR2 QGS come from the germline V gene. CDR3 region: CALGELKPCRLILKYTDKLIF. CDR3 coding DNA: TGTGCTCTCGGGGAACTCAAACCTTGCCGATTGATCCTAAAGTACACCGATAAACTCATCTTT.

As to this clone: TCRdb attributes to this sequence the protein of a much larger clone, which differs from the DNA translation at residue 17; a read error is likely, and the protein displayed is translated from the DNA. The chain joins TRDV2 to TRDJ3; 11 bases are shared with TRDD3. Matching the DNA to germline supplied the J gene, which TCRdb does not give. There are 22 residues in the CDR3. In germline, CDR1 is GEAIGNYY, CDR2 EKD. The CDR3 nucleotides read TGTGCCTGTGATGCAGTACTGGGGGATATTTTGCTCGACTCCTGGGACGCCCGACAGATGTTTTTC. Translation gives CACDAVLGDILLDSWDARQMFF.

Concerning this clone itself: TCRdb shows a much larger clone's protein in place of this DNA's translation, and the two differ at residue 15, likely through a read error; the protein shown is translated from the DNA. For the V gene the call is TRDV1; the J gene has no call; TRDD3, the table's D call, was not compared with the DNA. Germline CDR1 is TSWWSYY and CDR2 is QGS. CDR3 length: 17 amino acids. The CDR3 region has the DNA TGTGCTCTTGGGGAACTCCTACGGTCGGAACTGCCTAGCAAACCCATCTTT. Translated, it gives CALGELLRSELPSKPIF.

Turning to this clone: A read error is the likely source, as a far larger clone sits one nucleotide away. The same CDR3 also results from other DNA sequences found in this sample. This chain uses TRDV1 with TRDJ1, with D perhaps TRDD3 (5 bases). TCRdb does not report a J gene; here it was assigned by matching the DNA to germline references. The CDR3 loop spans 17 amino acids. Germline CDR1 is TSWWSYY and CDR2 is QGS. The CDR3 nucleotides are TGTGCTCTCGGGGAAGCTCATCCCCCTCTTAATACCGATAAACTCATCTTT. The encoded protein is CALGEAHPPLNTDKLIF.

This clone has at least ten counts. TCRdb pairs this DNA with a much larger clone's protein that differs at residue 11, likely a read error; the protein shown was translated from the DNA. V and J are TRDV3 and TRDJ1, with 10 bases matching TRDD3. This CDR3 is 19 amino acids long. Germline V gene data show CDR1 as TVYSNPD and CDR2 as GDNSRS (reference sequence). J lost 0 bases, V lost 1 base, and 17 bases had no gene match. CDR3 sequence reads: CAFNPRGIRAPGDTDKLIF. Here the CDR3 DNA reads TGTGCCTTTAATCCCCGGGGGATACGGGCCCCTGGGGACACCGATAAACTCATCTTT.

Note on this clone: It is likely a read error: a sequence one base away is far more abundant. Other DNA sequences within the sample encode an identical CDR3. The J segment was not called; the V segment is TRDV1; TRDD3, the table's D call, lacks a check against the DNA. This CDR3 is 20 amino acids long. The germline V gene has CDR1 TSWWSYY and CDR2 QGS. The CDR3 DNA reads as TGTGCTCTTGGGGAATACAGGATGGGGGACGAAGTAACACCCTTCGATAAACTTATCTTT. The encoded protein is CALGEYRMGDEVTPFDKLIF.

This clone was found a few times. The mismatch at residue 4 between this DNA's translation and the TCRdb protein of a much larger clone likely reflects a read error; the protein shown is translated from the DNA. The rearrangement uses TRDV1 and TRDJ1; TRDD3 agrees at 10 bases. The germline V gene has CDR1 TSWWSYY and CDR2 QGS. V lost 7 bases, J lost 4 bases, and 27 bases stayed unmatched. This CDR3 has 21 amino acids. The CDR3 sequence is CALVDTRGYWGITRDDDKLIF. The CDR3 DNA follows: TGTGCTCTTGTGGATACTAGGGGGTACTGGGGGATCACGCGGGATGACGATAAACTCATCTTT.

This clone was seen more than once but under ten times. The mismatch at residue 6 between this DNA's translation and the TCRdb protein of a much larger clone likely reflects a read error; the protein shown is translated from the DNA. The chain uses TRDV1 and TRDJ1, with 9 bases identical to TRDD3. The CDR3 length is 26 residues. The V gene end was trimmed by 2 bases and the J gene end by 0 bases; junction bases not matched to a gene: 34. Germline lookup yields CDR1 TSWWSYY and CDR2 QGS. CDR3 residues: CALGEAILKPRPGDWGTLRYTDKLIF. CDR3 bases: TGTGCTCTTGGGGAAGCGATCCTAAAGCCGCGACCGGGAGACTGGGGGACCCTGAGGTACACCGATAAACTCATCTTT.

This clone was seen repeatedly, ten times or more. A far larger clone is just one base off, so this is likely a read error. This sample includes further DNA sequences coding for the same CDR3. The rearrangement joins TRDV1 to TRDJ1; D is possibly TRDD2 or TRDD3 (7 bases each). TCRdb leaves out the J gene; it was filled in here by matching the DNA to germline. In germline, CDR1 is TSWWSYY, CDR2 QGS. Trimming took off 3 bases at V and 1 base at J, with 27 bases between the two ends. The CDR3 has 20 residues. The chain's CDR3 is CALGEPLSYCGILPTDKLIF. The CDR3 DNA reads as TGTGCTCTTGGGGAGCCCCTTTCCTACTGTGGGATACTCCCCACCGATAAACTCATCTTT.

Notes on this clone: The likely explanation is a read error, given a far larger clone one base away. The same CDR3 also results from other DNA sequences found in this sample. The chain combines TRDV1 with TRDJ1, with 11 bases that match TRDD3. The J gene comes from matching the DNA to germline here; TCRdb lacks it. Germline values: CDR1 TSWWSYY, CDR2 QGS. This CDR3 spans 29 amino acids. V shed 6 bases and J 3 bases; nucleotides not matched to a gene: 48. The CDR3 protein is CALGEFIQSEPGGYFKVEPFPNVADKLIF. CDR3 sequence (DNA): TGTGCTCTTGGCGAATTCATACAGTCCGAGCCTGGGGGATACTTCAAGGTCGAACCATTCCCTAATGTGGCCGATAAACTCATCTTT.

This clone was seen a handful of times. TCRdb's protein for this DNA is that of a much larger clone and differs from the translation at residue 7, likely a read error; the protein shown is the DNA translation. V is TRDV1 and J is TRDJ1, with D possibly matching TRDD3 (5 bases). As TCRdb names no J gene, one was assigned here on the basis of a DNA match to germline. The CDR3 totals 25 residues. Deletions cut 0 bases from V and 0 bases from J, with 38 bases between. Germline CDR1 is TSWWSYY and CDR2 is QGS. The CDR3, as DNA: TGTGCTCTTGGGGAACTAGACAGGCTCGGCTACTCTAGCTCATCCGGGGGGCAGTACACCGATAAACTCATCTTT. This sequence encodes CALGELDRLGYSSSSGGQYTDKLIF.

This clone came up a few times. TCRdb's entry gives the protein of a much larger clone, which mismatches this DNA's translation at residue 10, likely from a read error; the protein reported here is translated from the DNA. V usage is TRDV2 and J usage is TRDJ1; no clear D gene. TCRdb records no J gene; here it was assigned by comparing the DNA to germline. V was shortened by 3 bases and J by 0 bases, with 25 bases between the two germline ends. Germline lookup yields CDR1 GEAIGNYY and CDR2 EKD. CDR3 length: 19 amino acids. This chain's CDR3 is CACDQIGTGCDSDTDKLIF. The CDR3 region has the DNA TGTGCCTGTGACCAGATCGGTACAGGGTGTGACTCGGACACCGATAAACTCATCTTT.

This clone appeared many times. The chain employs TRDV1 and TRDJ1, with 12 bases that match TRDD3. Unmatched junction bases numbered 20, after V lost 3 bases and J lost 0 bases. This CDR3 is built from 22 residues. From germline, CDR1 is TSWWSYY and CDR2 QGS. CDR3: CALGDNLPFSTGGYFYTDKLIF. As DNA, the CDR3 is TGTGCTCTTGGGGATAACCTGCCCTTCTCGACTGGGGGATACTTTTACACCGATAAACTCATCTTT.

As regards this clone: The translation of this DNA and the TCRdb protein of a much larger clone differ at residue 13, probably owing to a read error; the protein shown here is translated from the DNA. The CDR3 is CALGELPPTRSPRVLSCKLIF. Written as DNA, the CDR3 is TGTGCTCTTGGGGAACTCCCTCCTACGAGAAGCCCTCGGGTCCTAAGCTGTAAACTCATCTTT. The rearrangement links TRDV1 to TRDJ1, with a weak D call TRDD2 (6 bases). The J gene, not given by TCRdb, was assigned here from a germline match of the nucleotide sequence. CDR1 and CDR2 from the germline V gene are TSWWSYY and QGS. The CDR3 is 21 residues long. The germline V and J ends were trimmed by 0 bases and 7 bases, with 33 bases remaining between them.